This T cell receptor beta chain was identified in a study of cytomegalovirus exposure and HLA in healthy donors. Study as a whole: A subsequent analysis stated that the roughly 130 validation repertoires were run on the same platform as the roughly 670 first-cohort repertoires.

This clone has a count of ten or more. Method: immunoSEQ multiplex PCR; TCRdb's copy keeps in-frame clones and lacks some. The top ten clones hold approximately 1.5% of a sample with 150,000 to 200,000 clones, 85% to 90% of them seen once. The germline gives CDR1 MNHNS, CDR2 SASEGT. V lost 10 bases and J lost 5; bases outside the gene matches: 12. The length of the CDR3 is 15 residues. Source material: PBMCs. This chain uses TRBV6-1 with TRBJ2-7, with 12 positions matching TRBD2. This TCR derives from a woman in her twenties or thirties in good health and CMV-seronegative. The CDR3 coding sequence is TGTGCCACCGAGAGACTAGCGGGGGACTTCCACGAGCAGTACTTC. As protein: CATERLAGDFHEQYF.